This T cell receptor beta chain was documented in a study of T-cell memory formation after mild COVID-19. The wider study: The TCR clusters were mostly specific to one donor.

Points from the study as a whole: Second-wave clones that peaked on day 37 lacked confirmed SARS-CoV-2 specificity. Of the contracting clones, CD4+ ones lay mainly in CM and EM, and CD8+ ones in EMRA. The finding that pre-infection memory included some responding clones suggested that cross-reactive memory joined.

On this clonotype: Its target is not known.

Germline V gene lookup returns CDR1 SGHRS and CDR2 YFSETQ. Trimming took 3 bases from V and 7 from J; bases not matched to a gene: 14. The CDR3 totals 17 residues. One entry per CDR3 protein, called by TCRdb with MiXCR from the 5' RACE reads. The sample consists of hundreds of thousands of distinct CDR3 sequences, roughly 15% of them appearing once. The V call is TRBV5-1, the J call TRBJ2-1, with 9 bases fitting TRBD2. The clonotype originates from a man between 18 and 29 years old who had mild COVID-19 (a few samples of this study predate the infection). Cell type and time point are not known. Sequencing input: PBMCs or a T cell subset sorted from them (not recorded which). The CDR3 protein is CASSSLPISGGRNEQFF. The CDR3 DNA reads TGCGCCAGCAGCTCCCTACCGATCAGCGGGGGGCGGAATGAGCAGTTCTTC.